This T cell receptor beta chain was obtained from a study of cytomegalovirus exposure and HLA in healthy donors. Across the whole study: Earlier findings included roughly 120 million unique TCR beta sequences obtained from about 179 million T cells. Whole-study findings and limits: Segments of the TCR beta V type were, in most cases, productive about 87% or about 30% of the time in an earlier analysis.

With regard to this clone: Its matching antigen is unknown.

PCR was performed using 60 Vbeta and 13 Jbeta primers. The method was immunoSEQ multiplex PCR; TCRdb's version includes in-frame clones alone and lacks a portion of them. Altogether more than 95,000 clones are present, 70% to 90% being singletons, with the ten largest covering 20%. This receptor was identified in a man aged 18 to 30 in good health and CMV-seropositive. The sample was PBMCs.

In DNA, the CDR3 is TGTGCCAGCAGCTTGAGCGAATCGGATACGCAGTATTTT. Protein: CASSLSESDTQYF. This chain joins TRBV5-4 and TRBJ2-3; the D is unclear. The V end was cut by 1 base, the J end by 6 bases, with 9 bases between. This CDR3 contains 13 residues. Germline CDR1 SGHNT, CDR2 YYREEE (reference sequence).